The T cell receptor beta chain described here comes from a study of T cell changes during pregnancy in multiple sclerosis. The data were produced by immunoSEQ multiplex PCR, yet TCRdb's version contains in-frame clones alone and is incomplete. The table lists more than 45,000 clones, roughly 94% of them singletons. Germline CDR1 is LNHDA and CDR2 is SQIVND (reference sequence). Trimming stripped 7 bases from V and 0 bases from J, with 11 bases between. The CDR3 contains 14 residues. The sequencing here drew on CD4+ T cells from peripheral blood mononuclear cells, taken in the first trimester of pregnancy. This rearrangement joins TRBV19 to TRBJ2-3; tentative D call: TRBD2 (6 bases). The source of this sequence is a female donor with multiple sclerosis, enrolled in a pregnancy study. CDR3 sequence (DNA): TGTGCCAGTATGGGACTTTTTAGCACAGATACGCAGTATTTT. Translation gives CASMGLFSTDTQYF.